The 13 T cell receptor beta chains below come from one sample, sequenced in a study of blood T cell repertoires in COVID-19. TCRdb keeps only in-frame clones here, not all; method: immunoSEQ multiplex PCR. The sample consists of around 200,000 clones, about four fifths of them appearing once. Source material: peripheral blood. These receptors all stem from a human donor in a cohort sampled during active COVID-19.

The chain uses TRBV2 and TRBJ2-1; 8 bases line up with TRBD2. Per the germline V gene, CDR1 is SNHLY and CDR2 is FYNNEI. Losses at the gene ends were 2 bases for V and 5 bases for J; bases not matched to a gene: 5. The CDR3 has 15 residues. CDR3 sequence (DNA): TGTGCCAGCAGTGAAATAGCGGGGAGAAACAATGAGCAGTTCTTC. As protein: CASSEIAGRNNEQFF.

The chain recombines TRBV5-4 with TRBJ1-4, with D possibly matching TRBD1 (5 bases). CDR1 SGHNT and CDR2 YYREEE come from the germline V gene (reference sequence). V shed 2 bases and J shed 8 bases, with 19 bases lying between them. The CDR3 consists of 16 residues. For the CDR3, the DNA is TGTGCCAGCAGCTTCGGCGGGGGAAGGGGTGGGGAAAAACTGTTTTTT. Translated, it gives CASSFGGGRGGEKLFF.

CDR3 amino acids: CASSLLSGDGNEQFF. CDR3 nucleotide sequence: TGTGCCAGCAGCTTACTGTCCGGGGATGGCAATGAGCAGTTCTTC. The genes are TRBV7-8 and TRBJ2-1; maybe TRBD2 (5 bases). Germline values: CDR1 SGHVS, CDR2 FQNEAQ. Between the trimmed V and J ends, which lost 2 bases and 6 bases, there was a span of 14 bases. CDR3 length: 15 amino acids.

The chain links TRBV11-2 to TRBJ2-1, with 11 bases fitting TRBD2. The CDR3 is 15 amino acids. V shed 6 bases and J 6 bases; nucleotides not matched to a gene: 7. The germline V gene has CDR1 SGHAT and CDR2 FQNNGV. The CDR3: CASSPTSGGGNEQFF. The CDR3 nucleotides are TGTGCCAGCAGTCCAACTAGCGGGGGCGGCAATGAGCAGTTCTTC. Full variable domain (remainder filled in from reference TRBV11-2 and TRBJ2-1): EAGVAQSPRYKIIEKRQSVAFWCNPISGHATLYWYQQILGQGPKLLIQFQNNGVVDDSQLPKDRFSAERLKGVDSTLKIQPAKLEDSAVYLCASSPTSGGGNEQFFGPGTRLTVL.

This clone was seen a few times. The chain couples TRBV6-6 to TRBJ2-7; 8 bases are a match to TRBD1. Trimming took 2 bases from V and 2 from J; bases not matched to a gene: 5. CDR1 is MNHNY and CDR2 is SVGAGI in the germline V gene (reference sequence). There are 15 residues in the CDR3. CDR3 nucleotides: TGTGCCAGCAGTTACAGGGCAGGGGGCGCCTACGAGCAGTACTTC. Residues: CASSYRAGGAYEQYF.

This chain connects TRBV6-5 to TRBJ1-2; 8 nucleotides align to TRBD1. CDR3 length equals 13 residues. Germline lookup yields CDR1 MNHEY and CDR2 SVGAGI. Trimming removed 5 bases from V and 3 bases from J; junction bases left unmatched: 2. Here the CDR3 reads CASSPTGDYGYTF. CDR3 coding DNA: TGTGCCAGCAGTCCGACAGGGGACTATGGCTACACCTTC.

This chain joins TRBV9 and TRBJ1-2, with 7 bases lining up with TRBD1. The junction had 9 bases not matched to a gene; V was cut back by 4 bases and J by 3 bases. Looked up from germline, CDR1 is SGDLS and CDR2 is YYNGEE. The CDR3 spans 15 residues. DNA of the CDR3: TGTGCCAGCAGCCCCAGCCCCGGGACAGACTATGGCTACACCTTC. The encoded protein is CASSPSPGTDYGYTF.

This chain joins TRBV20-1 and TRBJ2-3, with a tentative D call TRBD1 (6 bases). CDR1 is DFQATT, CDR2 SNEGSKA, per germline (reference sequence). Trimming cost V 3 bases and J 2 bases, with 12 bases left between them. This CDR3 is 14 amino acids long. The CDR3 region has the DNA TGCAGTGCTAGTGTCGCAGGGGACACAGATACGCAGTATTTT. Its protein product is CSASVAGDTDTQYF.

The chain has TRBV7-6 and TRBJ2-5; D might be TRBD2 (6 bases). Trimming pared 5 bases from V and 5 bases from J, leaving 15 bases between. The germline V gene has CDR1 SGHVS and CDR2 FNYEAQ. There are 14 residues in the CDR3. The CDR3 loop is CASSLMHSGETQYF. The CDR3 DNA is TGTGCCAGCAGCCTTATGCACAGCGGGGAGACCCAGTACTTC.

The sample holds a few counts of this clone. The V call is TRBV5-8, the J call TRBJ2-7; D possibly corresponds to TRBD1 (6 bases). Germline V gene sequence: CDR1 SGHTS, CDR2 YDEGEE. V lost 5 bases, J lost 4 bases, and 10 bases lay in between. This CDR3 region has 12 residues. The CDR3 nucleotides are TGTGCCAGCAGTTATACAGGGTACGAGCAGTACTTC. Its translation: CASSYTGYEQYF.

This chain joins TRBV10-2 and TRBJ1-5, with a tentative D call TRBD1 (6 bases). Deletions cut 4 bases from V and 7 bases from J, with 8 bases between. This CDR3 has 12 residues. The germline V gene encodes CDR1 WSHSY and CDR2 SAAADI. CDR3 coding DNA: TGCGCCAGCAGTGTAGGGGGACAGCCCCAGCATTTT. Translating gives CASSVGGQPQHF.

The chain recombines TRBV5-4 with TRBJ1-1, with 8 bases aligning to TRBD1. Unmatched junction bases numbered 6, after V lost 4 bases and J lost 4 bases. This CDR3 has 14 residues. CDR1 is SGHNT and CDR2 is YYREEE in the germline V gene (reference sequence). The DNA for the CDR3 is TGTGCCAGCAGCGCGCAGGGGGCCGGCACTGAAGCTTTCTTT. Translation gives CASSAQGAGTEAFF.

This chain connects TRBV19 to TRBJ1-5, with D possibly TRBD1 on 5 matching bases. The ends were cut back, 7 bases at V and 4 bases at J, with 14 bases in the middle. Germline lookup yields CDR1 LNHDA and CDR2 SQIVND (reference sequence). CDR3 length: 14 residues. The CDR3 DNA sequence: TGTGCCAGTATGGTTTGGTCAGGGAATCAGCCCCAGCATTTT. It specifies CASMVWSGNQPQHF.